This T cell receptor (beta chain) was recorded in a study of cytomegalovirus exposure and HLA in healthy donors. Trimming at V came to 10 bases and at J to 1 base, leaving 5 bases not matched to a gene. The CDR3 contains 13 residues. Germline V gives CDR1 SNHLY, CDR2 FYNNEI. Study-wide findings and caveats: 87-base-pair reads could not separate some V segments, including TRBV6-2 and TRBV6-3.

The PCR had 60 Vbeta and 13 Jbeta primers. Using immunoSEQ multiplex PCR, the repertoire was profiled, and TCRdb retains in-frame clones only, with some absent. Of about 180,000 clones in the sample, around 75% were seen once. With regard to this clone: What it binds is unknown.

This clonotype originated in a male donor in good health and CMV-seronegative. What was sequenced was PBMCs. The chain is built from TRBV2 and TRBJ1-1; 8 nucleotides agree with TRBD1. CDR3 DNA: TGTGCCACTCAGGGGGCGAAGAACACTGAAGCTTTCTTT. This gives the protein CATQGAKNTEAFF.